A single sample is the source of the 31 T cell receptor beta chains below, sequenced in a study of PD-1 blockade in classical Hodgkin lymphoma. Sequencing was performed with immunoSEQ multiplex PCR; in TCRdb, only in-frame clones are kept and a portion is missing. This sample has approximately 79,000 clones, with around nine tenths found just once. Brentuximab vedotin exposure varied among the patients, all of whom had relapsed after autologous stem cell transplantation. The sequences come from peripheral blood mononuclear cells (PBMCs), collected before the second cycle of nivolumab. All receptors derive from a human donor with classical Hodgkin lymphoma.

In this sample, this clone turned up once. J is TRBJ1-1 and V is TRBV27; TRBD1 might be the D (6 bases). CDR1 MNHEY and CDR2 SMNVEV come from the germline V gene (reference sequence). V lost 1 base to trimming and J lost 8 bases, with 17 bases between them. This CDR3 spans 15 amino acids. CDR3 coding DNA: TGTGCCAGCAGTTTATTCACCGGGACACCGTCCGAAGCTTTCTTT. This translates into CASSLFTGTPSEAFF.

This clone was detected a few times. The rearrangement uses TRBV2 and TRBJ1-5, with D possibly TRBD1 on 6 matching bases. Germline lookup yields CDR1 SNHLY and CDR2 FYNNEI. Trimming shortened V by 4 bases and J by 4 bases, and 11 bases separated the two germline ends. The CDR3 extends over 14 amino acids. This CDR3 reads CASSVDSYNQPQHF. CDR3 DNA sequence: TGTGCCAGCAGTGTGGACAGTTATAATCAGCCCCAGCATTTT.

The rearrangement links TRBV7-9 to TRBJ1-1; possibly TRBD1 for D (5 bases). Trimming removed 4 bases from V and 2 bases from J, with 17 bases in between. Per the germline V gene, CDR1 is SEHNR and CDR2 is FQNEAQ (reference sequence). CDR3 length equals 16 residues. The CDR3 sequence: CASSSIFGTGNTEAFF. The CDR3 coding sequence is TGTGCCAGCAGCTCAATTTTCGGGACCGGTAACACTGAAGCTTTCTTT.

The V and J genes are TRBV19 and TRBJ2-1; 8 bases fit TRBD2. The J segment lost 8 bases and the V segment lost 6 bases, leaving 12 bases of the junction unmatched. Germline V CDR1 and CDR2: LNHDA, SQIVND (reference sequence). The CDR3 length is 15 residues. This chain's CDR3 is CASSERGLDGDEQFF. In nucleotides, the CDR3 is TGTGCCAGTAGCGAAAGGGGACTAGATGGGGATGAGCAGTTCTTC.

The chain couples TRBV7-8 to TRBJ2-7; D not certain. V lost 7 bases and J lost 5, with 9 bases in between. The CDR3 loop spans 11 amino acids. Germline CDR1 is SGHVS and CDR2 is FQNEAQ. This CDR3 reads CASNHHHEQYF. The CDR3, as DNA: TGTGCCAGCAACCACCACCACGAGCAGTACTTC.

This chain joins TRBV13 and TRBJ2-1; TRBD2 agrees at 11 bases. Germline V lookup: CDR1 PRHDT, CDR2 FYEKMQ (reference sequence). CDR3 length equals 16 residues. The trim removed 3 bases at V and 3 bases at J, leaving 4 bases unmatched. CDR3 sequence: CASSFPTSGVYNEQFF. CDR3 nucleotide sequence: TGTGCCAGCAGCTTCCCGACTAGCGGGGTCTACAATGAGCAGTTCTTC.

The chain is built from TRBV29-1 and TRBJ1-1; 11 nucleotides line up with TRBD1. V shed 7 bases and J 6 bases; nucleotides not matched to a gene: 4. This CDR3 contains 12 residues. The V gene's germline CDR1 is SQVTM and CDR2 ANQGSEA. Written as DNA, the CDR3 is TGCAGCGCACCGGGACAGGGGGCTGAAGCTTTCTTT. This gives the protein CSAPGQGAEAFF. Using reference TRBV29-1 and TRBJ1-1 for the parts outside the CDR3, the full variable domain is SAVISQKPSRDICQRGTSLTIQCQVDSQVTMMFWYRQQPGQSLTLIATANQGSEATYESGFVIDKFPISRPNLTFSTLTVSNMSPEDSSIYLCSAPGQGAEAFFGQGTRLTVV.

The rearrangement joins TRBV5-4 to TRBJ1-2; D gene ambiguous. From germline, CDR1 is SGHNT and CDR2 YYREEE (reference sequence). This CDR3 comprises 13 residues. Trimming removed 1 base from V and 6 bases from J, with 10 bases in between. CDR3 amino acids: CASSLMFSDGYTF. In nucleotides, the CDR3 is TGTGCCAGCAGCTTGATGTTCAGTGATGGCTACACCTTC.

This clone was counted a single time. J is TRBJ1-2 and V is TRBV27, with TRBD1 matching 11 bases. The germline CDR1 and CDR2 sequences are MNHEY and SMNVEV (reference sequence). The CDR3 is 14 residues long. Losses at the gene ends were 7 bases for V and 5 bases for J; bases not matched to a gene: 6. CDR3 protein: CASTRGQGGYGYTF. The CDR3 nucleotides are TGTGCCAGCACCCGGGGACAGGGGGGGTATGGCTACACCTTC.

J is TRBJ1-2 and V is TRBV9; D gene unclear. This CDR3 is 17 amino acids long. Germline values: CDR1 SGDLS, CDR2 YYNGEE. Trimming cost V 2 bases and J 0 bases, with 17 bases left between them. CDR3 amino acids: CASSVWLRPNTNYGYTF. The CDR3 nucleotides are TGTGCCAGCAGCGTTTGGCTCAGGCCAAATACTAACTATGGCTACACCTTC.

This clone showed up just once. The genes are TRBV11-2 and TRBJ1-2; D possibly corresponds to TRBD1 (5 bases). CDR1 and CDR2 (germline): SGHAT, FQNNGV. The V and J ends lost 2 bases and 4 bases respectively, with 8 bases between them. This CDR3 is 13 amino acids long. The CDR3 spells CASSLLRGYGYTF. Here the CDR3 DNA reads TGTGCCAGCAGCTTACTTAGGGGCTATGGCTACACCTTC.

The CDR3 nucleotides read TGTGCCAGCAGTTCGTTATTCCCGGAGACCTCTGGAAACACCATATATTTT. This sequence encodes CASSSLFPETSGNTIYF. V gene TRBV28 combines with J gene TRBJ1-3; D gene ambiguous. CDR1 and CDR2 (germline): MDHEN, SYDVKM. V dropped 4 bases and J dropped 0 bases, with 16 bases sitting between them. The CDR3 is 17 amino acids.

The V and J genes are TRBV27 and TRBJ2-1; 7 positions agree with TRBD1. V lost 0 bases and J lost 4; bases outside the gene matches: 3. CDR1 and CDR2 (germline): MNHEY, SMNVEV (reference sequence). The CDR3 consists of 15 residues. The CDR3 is CASSLSSRGYNEQFF. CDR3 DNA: TGTGCCAGCAGTTTATCTTCCAGGGGGTACAATGAGCAGTTCTTC.

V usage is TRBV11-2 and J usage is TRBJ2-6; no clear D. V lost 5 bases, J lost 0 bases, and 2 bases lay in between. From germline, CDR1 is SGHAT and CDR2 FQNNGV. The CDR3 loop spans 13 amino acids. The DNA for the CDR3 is TGTGCCAGCAGCAACTCTGGGGCCAACGTCCTGACTTTC. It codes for CASSNSGANVLTF.

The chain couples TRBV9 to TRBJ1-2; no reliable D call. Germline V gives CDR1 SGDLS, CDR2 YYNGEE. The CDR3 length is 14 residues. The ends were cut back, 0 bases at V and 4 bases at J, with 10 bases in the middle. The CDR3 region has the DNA TGTGCCAGCAGCGTAGGAAGGAGGCCCTATGGCTACACCTTC. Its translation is CASSVGRRPYGYTF.

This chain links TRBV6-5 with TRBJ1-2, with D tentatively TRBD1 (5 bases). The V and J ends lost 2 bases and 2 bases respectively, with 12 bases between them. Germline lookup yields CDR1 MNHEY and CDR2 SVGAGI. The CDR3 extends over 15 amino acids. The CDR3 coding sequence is TGTGCCAGCAGTTACGAGTCTGGGGACAACTATGGCTACACCTTC. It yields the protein CASSYESGDNYGYTF.

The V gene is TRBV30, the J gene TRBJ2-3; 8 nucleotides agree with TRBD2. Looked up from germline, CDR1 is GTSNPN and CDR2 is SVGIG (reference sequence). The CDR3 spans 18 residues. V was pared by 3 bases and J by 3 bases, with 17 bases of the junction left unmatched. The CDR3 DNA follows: TGTGCCTGGAGCCTACTGAGGGGAGCGGGAGATGGAACAGATACGCAGTATTTT. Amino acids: CAWSLLRGAGDGTDTQYF.

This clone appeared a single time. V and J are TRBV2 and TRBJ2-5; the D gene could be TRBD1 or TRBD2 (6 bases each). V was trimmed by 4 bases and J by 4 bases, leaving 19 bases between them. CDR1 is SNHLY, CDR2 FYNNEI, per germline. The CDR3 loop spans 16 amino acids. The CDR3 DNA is TGTGCCAGCAGTGGCCTCCTGGGCGGAGGGGGAGAGACCCAGTACTTC. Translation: CASSGLLGGGGETQYF.

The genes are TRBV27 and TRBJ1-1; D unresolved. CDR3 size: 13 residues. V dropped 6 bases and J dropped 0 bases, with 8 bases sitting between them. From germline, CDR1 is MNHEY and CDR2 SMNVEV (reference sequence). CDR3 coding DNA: TGTGCCAGCAGCGGAACAATGAACACTGAAGCTTTCTTT. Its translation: CASSGTMNTEAFF.

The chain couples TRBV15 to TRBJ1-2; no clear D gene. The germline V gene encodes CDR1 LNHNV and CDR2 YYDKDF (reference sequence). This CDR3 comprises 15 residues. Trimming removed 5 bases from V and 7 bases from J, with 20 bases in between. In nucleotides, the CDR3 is TGTGCCACCAGCGGGATGGGTGGCGGTTACCGTGGCTACACCTTC. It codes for CATSGMGGGYRGYTF. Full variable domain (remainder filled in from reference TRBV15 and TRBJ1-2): DAMVIQNPRYQVTQFGKPVTLSCSQTLNHNVMYWYQQKSSQAPKLLFHYYDKDFNNEADTPDNFQSRRPNTSFCFLDIRSPGLGDTAMYLCATSGMGGGYRGYTFGSGTRLTVV.

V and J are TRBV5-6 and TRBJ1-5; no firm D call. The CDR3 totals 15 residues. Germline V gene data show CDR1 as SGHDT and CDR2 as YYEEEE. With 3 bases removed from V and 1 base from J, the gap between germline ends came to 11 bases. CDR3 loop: CASSSKGISNQPQHF. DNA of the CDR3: TGTGCCAGCAGCTCGAAGGGAATCAGCAATCAGCCCCAGCATTTT. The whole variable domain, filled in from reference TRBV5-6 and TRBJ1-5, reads DAGVTQSPTHLIKTRGQQVTLRCSPKSGHDTVSWYQQALGQGPQFIFQYYEEEERQRGNFPDRFSGHQFPNYSSELNVNALLLGDSALYLCASSSKGISNQPQHFGDGTRLSIL.

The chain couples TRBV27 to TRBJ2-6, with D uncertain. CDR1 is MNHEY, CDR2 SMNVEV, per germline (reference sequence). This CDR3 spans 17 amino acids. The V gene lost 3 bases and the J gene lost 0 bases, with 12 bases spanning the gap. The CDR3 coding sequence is TGTGCCAGCAGTTTTTCTTGGCGGCTCTCTGGGGCCAACGTCCTGACTTTC. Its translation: CASSFSWRLSGANVLTF.

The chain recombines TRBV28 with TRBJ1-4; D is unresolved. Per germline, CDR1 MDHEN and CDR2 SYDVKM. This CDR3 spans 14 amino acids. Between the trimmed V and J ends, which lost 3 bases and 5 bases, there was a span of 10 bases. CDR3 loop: CASSLNPENEKLFF. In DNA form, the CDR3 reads TGTGCCAGCAGTTTGAACCCAGAAAATGAAAAACTGTTTTTT.

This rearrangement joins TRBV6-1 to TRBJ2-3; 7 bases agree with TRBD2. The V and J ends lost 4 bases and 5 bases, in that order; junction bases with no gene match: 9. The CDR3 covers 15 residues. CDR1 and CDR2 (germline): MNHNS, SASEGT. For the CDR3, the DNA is TGTGCCAGCAGTGGTGGCGGGAGCGTGGGAGATACGCAGTATTTT. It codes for CASSGGGSVGDTQYF.

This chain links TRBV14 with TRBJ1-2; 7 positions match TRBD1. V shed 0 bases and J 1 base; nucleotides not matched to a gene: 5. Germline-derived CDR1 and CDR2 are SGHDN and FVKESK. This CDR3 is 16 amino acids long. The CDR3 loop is CASSQDLQGINYGYTF. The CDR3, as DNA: TGTGCCAGCAGCCAAGATCTACAGGGGATTAACTATGGCTACACCTTC.

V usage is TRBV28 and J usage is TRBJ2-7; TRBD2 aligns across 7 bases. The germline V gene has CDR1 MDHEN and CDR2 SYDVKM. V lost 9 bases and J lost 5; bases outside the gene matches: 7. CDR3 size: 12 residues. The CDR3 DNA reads TGTGCCAGTCGGGGGGATAGGGACGAGCAGTACTTC. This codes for CASRGDRDEQYF.

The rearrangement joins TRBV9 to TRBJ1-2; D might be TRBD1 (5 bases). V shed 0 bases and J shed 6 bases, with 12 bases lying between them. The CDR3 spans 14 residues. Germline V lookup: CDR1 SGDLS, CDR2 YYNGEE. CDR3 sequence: CASSVDWGRDGYTF. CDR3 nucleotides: TGTGCCAGCAGCGTAGACTGGGGGAGGGATGGCTACACCTTC.

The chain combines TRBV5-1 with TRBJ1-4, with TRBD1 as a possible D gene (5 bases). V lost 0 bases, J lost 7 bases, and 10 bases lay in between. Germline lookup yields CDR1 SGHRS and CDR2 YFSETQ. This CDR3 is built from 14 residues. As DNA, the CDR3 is TGCGCCAGCAGCTTGGGAGGGGTTACTGAAAAACTGTTTTTT. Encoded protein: CASSLGGVTEKLFF.

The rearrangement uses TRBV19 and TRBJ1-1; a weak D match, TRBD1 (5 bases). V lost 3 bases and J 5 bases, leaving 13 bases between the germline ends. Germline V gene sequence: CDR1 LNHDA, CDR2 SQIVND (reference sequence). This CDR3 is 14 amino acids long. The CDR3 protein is CASSIARGGTEAFF. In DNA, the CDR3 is TGTGCCAGTAGTATCGCGAGGGGCGGGACTGAAGCTTTCTTT.

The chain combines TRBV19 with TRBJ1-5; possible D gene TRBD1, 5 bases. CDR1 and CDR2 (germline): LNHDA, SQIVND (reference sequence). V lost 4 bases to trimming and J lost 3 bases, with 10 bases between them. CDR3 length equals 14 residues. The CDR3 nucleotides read TGTGCCAGTAGTACGGGGCCACCCAATCAGCCCCAGCATTTT. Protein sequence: CASSTGPPNQPQHF.

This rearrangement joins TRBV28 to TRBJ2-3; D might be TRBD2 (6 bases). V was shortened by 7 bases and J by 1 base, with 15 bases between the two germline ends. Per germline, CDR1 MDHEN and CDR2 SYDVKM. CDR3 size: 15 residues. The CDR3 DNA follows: TGTGCCAGCATCGAGGACTATGGGGGCACAGATACGCAGTATTTT. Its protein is CASIEDYGGTDTQYF.